A selection of T cell receptor beta chains follows, all from one sample in a study of human T cells and chemical hapten exposure. TCRdb called the RACE reads again in MiXCR, with one record for every CDR3 protein. This sample carries more than 85,000 distinct CDR3 sequences, 30% to 35% of them seen once, and the ten largest clones take roughly 3%. The sequences come from whole blood, collected in connection with sensitization to the hapten diphenylcyclopropenone (DPC). The receptors were sampled from a man in his forties with alopecia areata. Some clones in this sample may be carry-over from other donors' samples. Both conserved end residues are part of each CDR3. D genes are given only for firm matches. Clone size is given for some rows only: seen once, a few or many times, or a class if the clone is expanded.

clone_size,j_call,d_call,v_call,cdr3_aa,cdr3_nt
NA,TRBJ2-3,NA,TRBV28,CASSLWQVGTSTDTQYF,TGTGCCAGCAGTTTATGGCAGGTTGGGACTAGCACAGATACGCAGTATTTT
NA,TRBJ2-1,NA,TRBV7-2,CACSFSPGTGEQFF,TGTGCCTGCAGCTTCTCGCCTGGGACGGGAGAGCAGTTCTTC
few,TRBJ2-7,TRBD2,TRBV7-2,CASSLEWGLAGAAGEQYF,TGTGCCAGCAGCTTAGAATGGGGACTAGCGGGAGCCGCCGGAGAGCAGTACTTC
few,TRBJ2-5,NA,TRBV6-5,CASSYKEETQYF,TGTGCCAGCAGTTACAAGGAAGAGACCCAGTACTTC
NA,TRBJ1-2,NA,TRBV29-1,CSVEGHRAASNYGYTF,TGCAGCGTTGAGGGCCATCGGGCAGCCTCTAACTATGGCTACACCTTC
few,TRBJ2-1,TRBD1,TRBV6-2/TRBV6-3,CASSPGTGVSNEQFF,TGTGCCAGCAGTCCCGGGACAGGGGTCTCCAATGAGCAGTTCTTC
NA,TRBJ2-5,NA,TRBV20-1,CSARVAPGGETQYF,TGCAGTGCTAGAGTTGCCCCAGGCGGGGAGACCCAGTACTTC
few,TRBJ1-1,TRBD1,TRBV6-5,CASRRQGGNTEAFF,TGTGCCAGCAGGAGGCAGGGGGGGAACACTGAAGCTTTCTTT
NA,TRBJ2-1,NA,TRBV6-2/TRBV6-3,CASSYSRWEKGNEQFF,TGTGCCAGCAGTTACTCTCGGTGGGAGAAGGGCAATGAGCAGTTCTTC
few,TRBJ2-3,TRBD2,TRBV20-1,CSARGTSGSTDTQYF,TGCAGTGCTAGAGGGACTAGCGGTAGCACAGATACGCAGTATTTT
NA,TRBJ1-4,NA,TRBV6-6,CASQLGDEKLFF,TGTGCCAGTCAGTTGGGGGATGAAAAACTGTTTTTT
NA,TRBJ2-1,NA,TRBV10-3,CASEGRGVSNEQFF,TGTGCCAGCGAGGGAAGGGGTGTTTCAAATGAGCAGTTCTTC
NA,TRBJ2-1,NA,TRBV29-1,CSVDPPSYNEQFF,TGCAGCGTGGACCCCCCGTCCTACAATGAGCAGTTCTTC
few,TRBJ2-1,TRBD2,TRBV6-2/TRBV6-3,CASRTGRSSYNEQFF,TGTGCCAGCAGGACCGGGAGGAGCTCCTACAATGAGCAGTTCTTC
NA,TRBJ2-7,NA,TRBV28,CASSAGGGPVPGEQYF,TGTGCCAGCAGCGCCGGGGGTGGCCCTGTCCCGGGCGAGCAGTACTTC
NA,TRBJ1-2,NA,TRBV6-2/TRBV6-3,CATSQIPYGYTF,TGTGCCACCTCGCAGATACCCTATGGCTACACCTTC
few,TRBJ2-7,TRBD2,TRBV28,CASSLASGLAGPEQYF,TGTGCCAGCAGTTTAGCTTCCGGACTAGCGGGACCCGAGCAGTACTTC
few,TRBJ2-5,NA,TRBV7-9,CASSSESLQEMETQYF,TGTGCCAGCAGCTCCGAATCCCTACAGGAAATGGAGACCCAGTACTTC
few,TRBJ2-6,NA,TRBV6-1,CASTLGSSGANVLTF,TGTGCCAGCACGTTGGGGTCCTCTGGGGCCAACGTCCTGACTTTC
few,TRBJ2-1,TRBD2,TRBV24-1,CATSDLPTSGRKFF,TGTGCCACCAGTGATTTGCCCACTAGCGGGAGAAAGTTCTTC
once,TRBJ1-3,TRBD1,TRBV28,CASRRDRGSGNTIYF,TGTGCCAGCAGGCGGGACAGGGGTTCTGGAAACACCATATATTTT
many,TRBJ2-6,NA,TRBV28,CASSAGTPYGANVLTF,TGTGCCAGCAGTGCAGGGACACCGTACGGGGCCAACGTCCTGACTTTC
NA,TRBJ2-5,TRBD2,TRBV11-2,CASSGAGAQETQYF,TGTGCCAGCAGCGGGGCGGGAGCCCAAGAGACCCAGTACTTC
NA,TRBJ2-2,TRBD2,TRBV15,CATSREQSGLAGNTGELFF,TGTGCCACCAGCAGGGAACAGTCGGGACTAGCGGGAAACACCGGGGAGCTGTTTTTT
NA,TRBJ1-1,TRBD1,TRBV7-8,CASSLGDRGFVNTEAFF,TGTGCCAGCAGCTTGGGGGACAGGGGATTTGTGAACACTGAAGCTTTCTTT
NA,TRBJ2-1,NA,TRBV14,CASSPLLLHNEQFF,TGTGCCAGCAGCCCGTTGCTCCTACACAATGAGCAGTTCTTC
NA,TRBJ2-1,NA,TRBV6-5,CASRGDNWEQFF,TGTGCCAGCAGGGGCGATAACTGGGAGCAGTTCTTC
few,TRBJ2-3,NA,TRBV7-3,CASSLYSDTQYF,TGTGCCAGCAGCTTATACTCAGATACGCAGTATTTT
few,TRBJ2-1,NA,TRBV6-1,CASSDWDGGGEQFF,TGTGCCAGCAGTGATTGGGACGGTGGGGGGGAGCAGTTCTTC
many,TRBJ2-5,NA,TRBV11-3,CASSLEETQYF,TGTGCCAGCAGCTTAGAAGAGACCCAGTACTTC
NA,TRBJ2-2,TRBD2,TRBV12-3/TRBV12-4,CASSLLGSGIGSTGELFF,TGTGCCAGCAGTCTGCTTGGTAGCGGGATAGGATCCACCGGGGAGCTGTTTTTT
NA,TRBJ2-5,TRBD2,TRBV5-6,CASSLDSGRVEQETQYF,TGTGCCAGCAGCTTGGATAGCGGGAGGGTTGAGCAAGAGACCCAGTACTTC
NA,TRBJ2-5,NA,TRBV18,CASSPPSQETQYF,TGTGCCAGCTCACCACCGTCCCAAGAGACCCAGTACTTC
NA,TRBJ1-4,NA,TRBV7-6,CASSPRVADGVEKLFF,TGTGCCAGCAGCCCCAGGGTGGCAGATGGGGTGGAAAAACTGTTTTTT
few,TRBJ2-5,NA,TRBV15,CATSKRNTGETQYF,TGTGCCACCAGCAAGAGAAACACCGGAGAGACCCAGTACTTC
few,TRBJ2-1,NA,TRBV5-4,CASSLDSDSNEQFF,TGTGCCAGCAGCTTGGATAGCGACTCCAATGAGCAGTTCTTC
NA,TRBJ2-7,NA,TRBV4-2,CASSQDSDTDYEQYF,TGTGCCAGCAGCCAAGATTCCGACACGGACTACGAGCAGTACTTC
NA,TRBJ1-1,NA,TRBV5-4,CASSLERPNTEAFF,TGTGCCAGCAGCTTGGAAAGGCCGAACACTGAAGCTTTCTTT
NA,TRBJ1-2,NA,TRBV12-3/TRBV12-4,CASSPTGGGRGGYTF,TGTGCCAGCAGTCCGACCGGGGGAGGGCGGGGTGGCTACACCTTC
few,TRBJ2-2,NA,TRBV21-1,CASSRKQTASLTGELFF,TGTGCCAGCAGCAGGAAACAGACAGCGTCCCTCACCGGGGAGCTGTTTTTT
NA,TRBJ2-2,NA,TRBV10-3,CATGTLQPGELFF,TGTGCCACCGGGACCCTACAACCCGGGGAGCTGTTTTTT
NA,TRBJ2-7,TRBD2,TRBV12-3/TRBV12-4,CASSLVTGTSMYEQYF,TGTGCCAGCAGTTTAGTCACCGGGACTAGTATGTACGAGCAGTACTTC
NA,TRBJ2-3,NA,TRBV3-1,CASSQDRHSDTQYF,TGTGCCAGCAGCCAAGACCGCCATTCAGATACGCAGTATTTT
NA,TRBJ2-3,TRBD2,TRBV6-1,CASSETSGRTDTQYF,TGTGCCAGCAGTGAAACCAGCGGGAGAACAGATACGCAGTATTTT
NA,TRBJ2-3,NA,TRBV29-1,CSVAGGDSTDTQYF,TGCAGCGTTGCAGGGGGGGACAGCACAGATACGCAGTATTTT
NA,TRBJ1-6,NA,TRBV5-1,CASSAQGRLEASSPLHF,TGCGCCAGCAGCGCCCAGGGGCGCCTCGAAGCGAGTTCACCCCTCCACTTT
NA,TRBJ2-1,TRBD2,TRBV3-1,CASSQGPLLAGGSNEQFF,TGTGCCAGCAGCCAAGGCCCTTTACTAGCGGGAGGGAGCAATGAGCAGTTCTTC
NA,TRBJ2-7,TRBD2,TRBV6-5,CASSPRVAGGWYEQYF,TGTGCCAGCAGCCCCCGTGTGGCGGGAGGGTGGTACGAGCAGTACTTC
few,TRBJ1-4,NA,TRBV4-3,CASSQDGRGNEKLFF,TGCGCCAGCAGCCAAGATGGGAGGGGAAATGAAAAACTGTTTTTT
few,TRBJ2-4,NA,TRBV5-1,CASSLLGQGENIQYF,TGCGCCAGCAGCTTATTAGGGCAGGGCGAGAACATTCAGTACTTC
NA,TRBJ2-7,NA,TRBV20-1,CSASGAGEAASYEQYF,TGCAGTGCTAGTGGGGCCGGAGAAGCGGCCTCCTACGAGCAGTACTTC
few,TRBJ2-3,NA,TRBV6-2/TRBV6-3,CASLQDAGTDTQYF,TGTGCCAGCCTACAGGATGCCGGCACAGATACGCAGTATTTT
few,TRBJ2-1,NA,TRBV19,CASSLGGNEQFF,TGTGCCAGTAGTCTAGGGGGAAATGAGCAGTTCTTC
NA,TRBJ2-1,TRBD2,TRBV20-1,CSARASGTSGYNEQFF,TGCAGTGCTAGAGCCTCGGGGACTAGCGGATACAATGAGCAGTTCTTC
NA,TRBJ1-1,NA,TRBV14,CASSPSRVGEAFF,TGTGCCAGCAGCCCATCGAGGGTCGGTGAAGCTTTCTTT